This T cell receptor (beta chain) was observed in a study of T cell responses to AZD1222 COVID-19 vaccine. Germline V gene data show CDR1 as SGHTA and CDR2 as FQGTGA. This CDR3 spans 17 amino acids. The V end lost 6 bases, the J end lost 5 bases, and 23 bases lay between the germline ends. Study-wide findings and caveats: Spike-specific TCR repertoires showed rising breadth and depth after two AZD1222 doses.

Points on this clone: As yet, its antigen is unknown.

The assay was immunoSEQ multiplex PCR, and TCRdb's table has in-frame clones only and misses some. The table lists about 100,000 clones, approximately 91% of them singletons, with 1.7% in the top ten. This material consisted of peripheral blood, taken on day 0 of AZD1222 vaccination. This receptor was identified in an adult in good health. The rearrangement joins TRBV7-3 to TRBJ2-1, with D perhaps TRBD1 (6 bases). In DNA, the CDR3 is TGTGCCAGCAGTCTTGGCCGGGACACCAACCCCCACAATGAGCAGTTCTTC. It yields the protein CASSLGRDTNPHNEQFF.